This T cell receptor beta chain emerged from a study of radiation and T cells in renal cell carcinoma. The time point: baseline pretreatment blood. Regarding treatment: 15 Gy SBRT to primary tumor, nephrectomy 4 weeks later. The CDR3 loop spans 14 amino acids. Trimming took 0 bases from V and 5 from J; bases not matched to a gene: 3. From germline, CDR1 is SGDLS and CDR2 YYNGEE. The table came from immunoSEQ multiplex PCR; TCRdb's copy has only in-frame clones and leaves some out. Seen here are 120,000 to 150,000 clones, roughly 83% observed once, and the top ten hold around a quarter. The sequence was collected from a woman between 45 and 60 years old with renal cell carcinoma. Sequences were derived from blood, sampled from a patient whose treatment included radiotherapy and nephrectomy. The chain uses TRBV9 and TRBJ2-5, with 8 bases matching TRBD2. The CDR3 here is CASSVAGGPETQYF. The CDR3 DNA sequence: TGTGCCAGCAGCGTAGCGGGAGGGCCTGAGACCCAGTACTTC.